The 7 T cell receptor beta chains given below trace back to one sample, sequenced in a study of OX40 agonist ivuxolimab in advanced cancers. The assay was immunoSEQ multiplex PCR, and TCRdb's table has in-frame clones only and misses some. The sample has about 60,000 clones; approximately 90% are singletons. The sequences come from CD4+ or CD8+ T cells sorted from blood, collected in a trial of the OX40 agonist ivuxolimab. The receptors shown here come from an adult with an advanced solid tumor such as melanoma, head and neck, liver or kidney cancer.

The DNA for the CDR3 is TGTGCCAGCAGCCTTATCCATACGGGAGAAGGCTACACCTTC. This sequence encodes CASSLIHTGEGYTF. The chain recombines TRBV5-4 with TRBJ1-2; no firm D call. Trimming removed 4 bases at V and 8 bases at J, with 18 bases between. CDR1 is SGHNT, CDR2 YYREEE, per germline (reference sequence). The CDR3 has 14 residues.

In this sample, this clone turned up once. V and J are TRBV5-4 and TRBJ1-5; TRBD1 agrees at 8 bases. Germline trimming cut 2 bases from V and 7 bases from J; bases unmatched to any gene: 11. The germline V gene encodes CDR1 SGHNT and CDR2 YYREEE (reference sequence). The CDR3 sequence is 16 residues long. In DNA, the CDR3 is TGTGCCAGCAGCTTAGGACCCACAGGGGGAGGACAGCCCCAGCATTTT. It encodes CASSLGPTGGGQPQHF.

A few counts support this clone. This chain uses TRBV18 with TRBJ2-7; 7 nucleotides match TRBD1. Trimming took 6 bases from V and 0 from J; bases not matched to a gene: 11. In germline, CDR1 is KGHSH, CDR2 LQKENI. The length of the CDR3 is 16 residues. This chain's CDR3 is CASSSIQGKISYEQYF. The CDR3 DNA follows: TGTGCCAGCTCGAGCATACAGGGGAAGATCTCCTACGAGCAGTACTTC. The full variable domain, rest sourced from reference TRBV18 and TRBJ2-7, is NAGVMQNPRHLVRRRGQEARLRCSPMKGHSHVYWYRQLPEEGLKFMVYLQKENIIDESGMPKERFSAEFPKEGPSILRIQQVVRGDSAAYFCASSSIQGKISYEQYFGPGTRLTVT.

V usage is TRBV7-8 and J usage is TRBJ1-3; no clear D gene. Deletions cut 9 bases from V and 0 bases from J, with 12 bases between. CDR1 is SGHVS, CDR2 FQNEAQ, per germline. The CDR3 totals 14 residues. CDR3: CASAREISGNTIYF. The DNA for the CDR3 is TGTGCCAGTGCGAGAGAGATCTCTGGAAACACCATATATTTT. Based on the CDR3 plus reference TRBV7-8 and TRBJ1-3, the full variable domain is GAGVSQSPRYKVAKRGQDVALRCDPISGHVSLFWYQQALGQGPEFLTYFQNEAQLDKSGLPSDRFFAERPEGSVSTLKIQRTQQEDSAVYLCASAREISGNTIYFGEGSWLTVV.

The gene calls are TRBV7-2 and TRBJ2-3; D ambiguous. This CDR3 spans 12 amino acids. CDR1 and CDR2 (germline): SGHTA, FQGNSA. Trimming took off 5 bases at V and 4 bases at J, with 7 bases between the two ends. CDR3 sequence: CASSRPADTQYF. CDR3 nucleotide sequence: TGTGCCAGCAGCCGCCCTGCAGATACGCAGTATTTT. Looking up the rest from reference TRBV7-2 and TRBJ2-3 gives the full variable domain: GAGVSQSPSNKVTEKGKDVELRCDPISGHTALYWYRQSLGQGLEFLIYFQGNSAPDKSGLPSDRFSAERTGGSVSTLTIQRTQQEDSAVYLCASSRPADTQYFGPGTRLTVL.

This sequence joins TRBV30 and TRBJ2-7, with D unclear. The CDR3 loop spans 14 amino acids. The germline V and J ends were trimmed by 4 bases and 5 bases, with 18 bases remaining between them. Germline V CDR1 and CDR2: GTSNPN, SVGIG (reference sequence). DNA for the CDR3: TGTGCCTGGAAGGGATTGCAAGGATGGGACGAGCAGTACTTC. Translated, it gives CAWKGLQGWDEQYF.

The chain is built from TRBV5-1 and TRBJ2-1; 9 positions agree with TRBD1. This CDR3 has 14 amino acids. CDR1 and CDR2 (germline): SGHRS, YFSETQ. The J segment lost 6 bases and the V segment lost 8 bases, leaving 9 bases of the junction unmatched. This CDR3 is CASREQGAINEQFF. The CDR3 coding sequence is TGCGCCAGTCGAGAACAGGGGGCTATCAATGAGCAGTTCTTC.